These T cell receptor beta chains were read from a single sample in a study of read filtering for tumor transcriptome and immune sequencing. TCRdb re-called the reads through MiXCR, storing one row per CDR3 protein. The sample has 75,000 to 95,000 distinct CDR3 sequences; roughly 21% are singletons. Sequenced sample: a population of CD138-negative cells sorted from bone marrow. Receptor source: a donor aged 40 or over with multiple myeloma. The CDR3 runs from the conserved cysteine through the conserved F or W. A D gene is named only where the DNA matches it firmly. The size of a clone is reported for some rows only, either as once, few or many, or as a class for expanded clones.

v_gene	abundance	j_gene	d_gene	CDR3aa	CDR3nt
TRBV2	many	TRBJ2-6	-	CASRRGTSGANVLTF	TGTGCCAGCAGACGGGGGACCTCCGGGGCCAACGTCCTGACTTTC
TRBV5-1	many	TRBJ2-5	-	CASSSGRGWQETQYF	TGCGCCAGCAGCTCCGGTCGAGGATGGCAAGAGACCCAGTACTTC
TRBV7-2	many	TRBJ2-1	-	CASSPRGEQFF	TGTGCCAGCAGCCCACGAGGTGAGCAGTTCTTC
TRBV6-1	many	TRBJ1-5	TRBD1	CASSGNSGTAGQPQHF	TGTGCCAGCAGTGGCAACTCCGGGACAGCCGGCCAGCCCCAGCATTTT
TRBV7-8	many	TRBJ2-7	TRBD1	CASSARQGSYEQYF	TGTGCCAGCAGCGCCCGACAGGGCTCCTACGAGCAGTACTTC
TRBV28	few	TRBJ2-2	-	CASKRPVNTGELFF	TGTGCCAGCAAAAGACCTGTGAACACCGGGGAGCTGTTTTTT
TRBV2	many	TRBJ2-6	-	CASESSGANVLTF	TGTGCCAGCGAAAGCTCTGGGGCCAACGTCCTGACTTTC
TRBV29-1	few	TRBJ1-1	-	CSGGANTEAFF	TGCAGCGGGGGGGCGAACACTGAAGCTTTCTTT
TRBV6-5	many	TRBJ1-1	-	CASSHTHGNTEAFF	TGTGCCAGCAGCCACACCCACGGGAACACTGAAGCTTTCTTT
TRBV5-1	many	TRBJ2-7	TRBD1	CASSEELSRQGAYEQYF	TGCGCCAGCAGCGAAGAGTTATCTCGACAGGGAGCCTACGAGCAGTACTTC
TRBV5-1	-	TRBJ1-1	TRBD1	CASSLEGGEAEAFF	TGCGCCAGCAGCTTGGAAGGGGGCGAAGCTGAAGCTTTCTTT
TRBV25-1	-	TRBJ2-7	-	CASSESGGPYEQYF	TGTGCCAGCAGTGAATCTGGGGGGCCCTACGAGCAGTACTTC
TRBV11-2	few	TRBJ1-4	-	CASSLAGRSEKLFF	TGTGCCAGCAGCTTAGCAGGGAGGAGTGAAAAACTGTTTTTT
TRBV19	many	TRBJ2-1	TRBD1	CASSTTGGNEQFF	TGTGCCAGTAGTACGACAGGGGGGAATGAGCAGTTCTTC
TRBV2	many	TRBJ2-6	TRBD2	CASSASGGPGVTGANVLTF	TGTGCCAGCAGTGCAAGCGGGGGTCCTGGTGTCACTGGGGCCAACGTCCTGACTTTC
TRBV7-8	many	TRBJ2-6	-	CASSSGANVLTF	TGTGCCAGCAGCTCTGGGGCCAACGTCCTGACTTTC
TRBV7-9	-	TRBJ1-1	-	CASSLVGGVNSMNTEAFF	TGTGCCAGCAGCTTAGTTGGGGGAGTCAACAGCATGAACACTGAAGCTTTCTTT
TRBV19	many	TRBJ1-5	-	CASSIDLGRARNQPQHF	TGTGCCAGTAGTATAGATTTGGGGAGGGCGCGGAATCAGCCCCAGCATTTT
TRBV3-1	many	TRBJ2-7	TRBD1	CASSGGQGSYEQYF	TGTGCCAGCAGCGGGGGACAGGGGTCCTACGAGCAGTACTTC
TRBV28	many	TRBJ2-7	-	CASSLPPPGHYTTYEQYF	TGTGCCAGCAGTTTACCGCCTCCGGGACATTACACCACCTACGAGCAGTACTTC
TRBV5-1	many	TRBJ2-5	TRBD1	CASSLTGEQETQYF	TGCGCCAGCAGTTTGACAGGGGAGCAAGAGACCCAGTACTTC
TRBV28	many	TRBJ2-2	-	CASSLLTSGELFF	TGTGCCAGCAGTTTATTGACAAGCGGGGAGCTGTTTTTT
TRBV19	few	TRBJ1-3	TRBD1	CASSTRDRRNTIYF	TGTGCCAGTAGTACACGGGACAGAAGAAACACCATATATTTT
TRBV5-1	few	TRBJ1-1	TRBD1	CASSQGVGGTEAFF	TGCGCCAGCAGCCAGGGGGTAGGGGGCACTGAAGCTTTCTTT